Below, one TCR beta chain is given with its context. Its antigen target is currently unknown. Base qualities are missing; no much larger clone stands one base away. The sample originates from a study of T cell repertoires in cytomegalovirus infection (dated by TCRdb to about 2019). At the level of the whole study: Recently identified HLA-C-restricted CMV epitopes, whose presentation resists viral immunomodulation, were targeted by peptide stimulations together with well-studied HLA-B-restricted epitopes. Because public TCR beta signatures pointed to carriage of CMV infection together with the matching HLA type, the HLA type of each donor mattered for the analysis.

The paper's findings and limits, for the study overall: Carriers of CMV infection plus the relevant HLA type were discriminated by the cumulative frequency of public TCR beta family members in the study cohort and in an independent 352-donor cohort. In the ex vivo response, HLA-C-restricted CMV-specific TCR beta clonotypes were dominant, and in two of eight donors the single most frequent clonotype came from this HLA-C-restricted group.

V is trimmed back by 3 bases and J by 2 bases, and the junction contains 7 bases that no gene match accounts for. Spanning cysteine to phenylalanine, the CDR3 consists of 18 amino acids. The only DNA kept is the CDR3, 54 bases in frame from the first base. This sample was sequenced with an Illumina HiSeq 1500. TCRdb cleaned the public reads at Q25 with fastp, built clones with MiXCR and kept in-frame beta chains. Rows with a matching CDR3 protein are joined into one entry that keeps the most common DNA and genes. This sample comprises about 900,000 distinct CDR3 sequences, roughly 30% of them detected only once. The ten largest clones represent roughly an eighth of the sample. Sample treatment or condition, as interpreted from the label and publication: in vitro stimulation with specific CMV peptide epitopes to enrich CMV-specific T cells.

The V and J genes are TRBV12-3 or TRBV12-4 and TRBJ2-2; TRBD2 lines up with 12 middle nucleotides. This receptor was taken from a human donor in good health (CMV status not recorded). Some clones in this sample may be carry-over from other donors' samples. Here the sequenced sample was cultured CD8+ T cells from PBMCs, taken from culture after CMV antigen stimulation. CDR3 region: CASSFLLAGGPNTGELFF. In nucleotide form, the sequence is TGTGCCAGCAGTTTCTTACTAGCGGGGGGCCCTAACACCGGGGAGCTGTTTTTT.